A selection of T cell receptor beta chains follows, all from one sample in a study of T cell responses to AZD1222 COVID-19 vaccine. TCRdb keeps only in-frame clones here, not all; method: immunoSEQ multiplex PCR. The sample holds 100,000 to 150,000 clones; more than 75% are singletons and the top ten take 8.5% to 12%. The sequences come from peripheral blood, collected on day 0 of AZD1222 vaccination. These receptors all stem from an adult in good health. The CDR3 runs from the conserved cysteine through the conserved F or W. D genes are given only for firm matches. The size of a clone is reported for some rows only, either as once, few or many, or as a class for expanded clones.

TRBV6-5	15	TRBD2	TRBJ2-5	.	TGTGCCAGCAGGCCGGGAGGGCCGATTCGCGAGACCCAGTACTTC	CASRPGGPIRETQYF
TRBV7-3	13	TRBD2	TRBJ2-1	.	TGTGCCAGCAGCCCGGCGGGGGGCGGGAAGCAGTTCTTC	CASSPAGGGKQFF
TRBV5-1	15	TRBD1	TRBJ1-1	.	TGCGCCAGCAGCTTGGTGTGGACAGGGGAGGCAGAAGCTTTCTTT	CASSLVWTGEAEAFF
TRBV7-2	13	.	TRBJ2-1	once	TGTGCCAGCAGCTTAGTATCCCCTGGTGAGCAGTTCTTC	CASSLVSPGEQFF
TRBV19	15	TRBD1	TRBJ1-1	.	TGTGCCAGTAGCCTACAGGGGGTACTGAACACTGAAGCTTTCTTT	CASSLQGVLNTEAFF
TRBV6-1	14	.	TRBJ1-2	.	TGTGCCAGCAGTGAAGCTAGCCAGTTCTATGGCTACACCTTC	CASSEASQFYGYTF
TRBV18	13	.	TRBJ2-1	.	TGTGCCAGCTCACCGGCCGCTTCGGGGGAGCAGTTCTTC	CASSPAASGEQFF
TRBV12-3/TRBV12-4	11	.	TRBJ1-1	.	TGTGCCAGCAGTTTTTCCACTGAAGCTTTCTTT	CASSFSTEAFF
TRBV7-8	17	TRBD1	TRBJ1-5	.	TGTGCCAGCAGCCTCCGGGACAGGGTCGGGGGCAATCAGCCCCAGCATTTT	CASSLRDRVGGNQPQHF
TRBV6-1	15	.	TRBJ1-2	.	TGTGCCAGCAGTGAATCGACAGGAACTAACTATGGCTACACCTTC	CASSESTGTNYGYTF
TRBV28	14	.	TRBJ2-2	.	TGTGCCAGCAAGGGGATAAGGGACACCGGGGAGCTGTTTTTT	CASKGIRDTGELFF
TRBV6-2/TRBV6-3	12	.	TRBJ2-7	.	.	CASSNFGQGIRF
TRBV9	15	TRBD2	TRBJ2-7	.	TGTGCCAGCAGCGCTGGCGGGGGGGTCGCCTACGAGCAGTACTTC	CASSAGGGVAYEQYF
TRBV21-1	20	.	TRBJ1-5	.	TGTGCCAGCAGCAAAGGGGGCGGAGGACAGGGCCCCCAGGGGAGTCAGCCCCAGCATTTT	CASSKGGGGQGPQGSQPQHF
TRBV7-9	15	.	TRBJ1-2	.	TGTGCCAGCAGCCCGGGCAGGGTGGGCCGAACCAACTACACCTTC	CASSPGRVGRTNYTF
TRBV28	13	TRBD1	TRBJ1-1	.	TGTGCCAGCAGGGCCGGACAGGGGTTGACTGCTTTCTTT	CASRAGQGLTAFF
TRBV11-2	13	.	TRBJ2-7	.	TGTGCCAGCAGCTTTTTCCTGACAGACGAGCAGTACTTC	CASSFFLTDEQYF
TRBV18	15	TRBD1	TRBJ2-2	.	TGTGCCAGCTCACGACAGGGGGTGGTCACCGGGGAGCTGTTTTTT	CASSRQGVVTGELFF
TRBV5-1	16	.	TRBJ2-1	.	TGCGCCAGCAGGGCGAGCGTTGGGGGGTTCTACAATGAGCAGTTCTTC	CASRASVGGFYNEQFF
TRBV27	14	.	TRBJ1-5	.	TGTGCCAGCAGCACGTGGGGTTGGAATCAGCCCCAGCATTTT	CASSTWGWNQPQHF
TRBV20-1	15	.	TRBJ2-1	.	TGCAGTGCTAGTCTAGTACTTAGCTCCTACAATGAGCAGTTCTTC	CSASLVLSSYNEQFF
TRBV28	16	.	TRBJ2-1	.	TGTGCCAGCAGTTTACAGACAGTTATTAACTACAATGAGCAGTTCTTC	CASSLQTVINYNEQFF
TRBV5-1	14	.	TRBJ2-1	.	TGCGCCAGCAGCTTAAACCTGGTCTACAATGAGCAGTTCTTC	CASSLNLVYNEQFF
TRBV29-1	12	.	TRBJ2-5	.	TGCAGCGTTGAGGAATTCGACAGAACCCAGTACTTC	CSVEEFDRTQYF
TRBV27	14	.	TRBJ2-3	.	TGTGCCAGCAGTTGGGGCAGGGGTTCAGATACGCAGTATTTT	CASSWGRGSDTQYF
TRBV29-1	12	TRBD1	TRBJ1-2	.	TGCAGCGTGGGGGACAGTAACTATGGCTACACCTTC	CSVGDSNYGYTF
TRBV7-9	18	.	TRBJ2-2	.	TGTGCCAGCAGCCAACCCCTCCTAGAAGGACAGAGCACCGGGGAGCTGTTTTTT	CASSQPLLEGQSTGELFF